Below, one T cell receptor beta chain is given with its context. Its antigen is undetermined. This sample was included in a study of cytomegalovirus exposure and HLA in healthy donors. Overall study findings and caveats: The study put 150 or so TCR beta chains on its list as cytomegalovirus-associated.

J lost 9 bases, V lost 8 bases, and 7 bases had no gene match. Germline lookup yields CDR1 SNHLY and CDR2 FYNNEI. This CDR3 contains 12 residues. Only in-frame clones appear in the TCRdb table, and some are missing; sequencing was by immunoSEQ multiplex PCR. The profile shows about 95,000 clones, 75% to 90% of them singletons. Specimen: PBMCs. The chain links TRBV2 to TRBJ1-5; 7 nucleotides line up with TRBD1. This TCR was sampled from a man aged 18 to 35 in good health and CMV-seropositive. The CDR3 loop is CASGTEPWPQHF. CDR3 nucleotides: TGTGCCAGCGGGACAGAGCCTTGGCCCCAGCATTTT.